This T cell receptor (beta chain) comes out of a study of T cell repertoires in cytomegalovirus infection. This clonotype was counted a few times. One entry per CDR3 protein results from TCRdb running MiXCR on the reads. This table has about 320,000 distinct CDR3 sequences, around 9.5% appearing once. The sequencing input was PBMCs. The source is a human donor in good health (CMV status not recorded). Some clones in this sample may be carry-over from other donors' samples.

CDR3: CASGNRVRETQYF. The CDR3 coding sequence is TGTGCTAGTGGAAACAGGGTTCGCGAGACCCAGTACTTC. The chain uses TRBV12-5 and TRBJ2-5; the D gene is possibly TRBD1 (6 bases). CDR1 is LGHNT and CDR2 is FRNRAP in the germline V gene. Deletions cut 6 bases from V and 5 bases from J, with 13 bases between. The CDR3 sequence is 13 residues long.